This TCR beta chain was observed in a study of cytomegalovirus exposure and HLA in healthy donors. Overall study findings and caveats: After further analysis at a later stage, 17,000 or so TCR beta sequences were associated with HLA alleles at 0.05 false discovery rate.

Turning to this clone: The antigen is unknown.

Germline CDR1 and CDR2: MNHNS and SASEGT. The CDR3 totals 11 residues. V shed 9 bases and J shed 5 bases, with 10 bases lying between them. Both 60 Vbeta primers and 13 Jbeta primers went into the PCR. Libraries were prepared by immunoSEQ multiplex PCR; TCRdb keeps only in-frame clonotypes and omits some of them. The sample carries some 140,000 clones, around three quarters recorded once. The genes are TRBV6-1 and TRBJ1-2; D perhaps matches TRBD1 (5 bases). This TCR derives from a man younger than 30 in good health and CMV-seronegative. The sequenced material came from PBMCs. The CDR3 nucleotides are TGTGCCAGTGACAGCGATTATGGCTACACCTTC. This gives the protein CASDSDYGYTF.